The 30 T cell receptor beta chains reported below all come from one sample, sequenced in a study of control samples from healthy donors and cancer patients. The method was immunoSEQ multiplex PCR; TCRdb's version includes in-frame clones alone and lacks a portion of them. The sample contains about 170,000 clones, approximately 94% of which appear only once. Sequenced material: blood. These receptors all come from a woman aged 18-35 years in good health.

The J gene is TRBJ2-3, the V gene TRBV4-1; D uncertain. The CDR3 contains 14 residues. Germline V CDR1 and CDR2: MGHRA, YSYEKL. Trimming removed 4 bases from V and 0 bases from J, with 8 bases in between. In nucleotides, the CDR3 is TGCGCCAGCAGCCGGTCAGTGAGCACAGATACGCAGTATTTT. The encoded protein is CASSRSVSTDTQYF.

The chain couples TRBV5-6 to TRBJ1-1; D is perhaps TRBD1 (5 bases). Germline V gives CDR1 SGHDT, CDR2 YYEEEE. This CDR3 comprises 14 residues. Trimming took 4 bases from V and 1 from J, leaving 11 bases between them. CDR3 sequence: CASSGQGSNTEAFF. CDR3 DNA sequence: TGTGCCAGCAGCGGCCAGGGATCGAACACTGAAGCTTTCTTT.

The rearrangement links TRBV2 to TRBJ1-4; D gene unclear. CDR1 and CDR2 (germline): SNHLY, FYNNEI. The CDR3 spans 16 residues. V shed 6 bases and J shed 7 bases, with 21 bases lying between them. In nucleotides, the CDR3 is TGTGCCAGCAGCCTTCAGAATCCCCGGTGGGCTGAAAAACTGTTTTTT. It translates to CASSLQNPRWAEKLFF.

This chain links TRBV18 with TRBJ1-2; TRBD1 agrees at 10 bases. V shed 4 bases and J 4 bases; nucleotides not matched to a gene: 3. This CDR3 has 14 amino acids. The germline gives CDR1 KGHSH, CDR2 LQKENI. The CDR3 DNA follows: TGTGCCAGCTCACTCGGACAGGGGGGCTATGGCTACACCTTC. The encoded protein is CASSLGQGGYGYTF.

J is TRBJ2-3 and V is TRBV9, with D possibly being TRBD1 or TRBD2 (6 bases each). From germline, CDR1 is SGDLS and CDR2 YYNGEE. This CDR3 is built from 14 residues. With 0 bases removed from V and 4 bases from J, the gap between germline ends came to 9 bases. CDR3 sequence (DNA): TGTGCCAGCAGCGTAGCCGGGGGCGCAGATACGCAGTATTTT. Its protein is CASSVAGGADTQYF.

The V gene is TRBV9, the J gene TRBJ2-1; D assignment may be TRBD1 or TRBD2 (7 bases each). Between the trimmed V and J ends, which lost 4 bases and 4 bases, there was a span of 12 bases. CDR3 length: 14 amino acids. Germline-derived CDR1 and CDR2 are SGDLS and YYNGEE. The chain's CDR3 is CASSPAGQYNEQFF. The CDR3 DNA is TGTGCCAGCAGCCCAGCGGGACAGTACAATGAGCAGTTCTTC. The full variable domain, completed using reference TRBV9 and TRBJ2-1, is DSGVTQTPKHLITATGQRVTLRCSPRSGDLSVYWYQQSLDQGLQFLIQYYNGEERAKGNILERFSAQQFPDLHSELNLSSLELGDSALYFCASSPAGQYNEQFFGPGTRLTVL.

The CDR3, as DNA: TGCGCCAGCAGGGCCACAGGGGAGGAAAAACTGTTTTTT. This codes for CASRATGEEKLFF. The genes are TRBV5-1 and TRBJ1-4; 7 nucleotides match TRBD1. The CDR3 is 13 amino acids. The V gene end was trimmed by 5 bases and the J gene end by 8 bases; junction bases not matched to a gene: 6. The germline CDR1 and CDR2 sequences are SGHRS and YFSETQ.

About this clone itself: The junction differs from germline at one of its ends, possibly a read error. V and J are TRBV6-6 and TRBJ2-7; 10 bases line up with TRBD2. This CDR3 has 16 residues. Germline lookup yields CDR1 MNHNY and CDR2 SVGAGI (reference sequence). CDR3 sequence: CASSYPWSTEGTSVHF. The CDR3 DNA reads as TGTGCCAGCAGTTACCCGTGGTCAACGGAAGGGACTAGCGTACACTTC.

The V call is TRBV6-1, the J call TRBJ1-4; D perhaps matches TRBD1 (6 bases). The CDR3 is made up of 12 amino acids. Trimming cost V 3 bases and J 10 bases, with 9 bases left between them. The V gene's germline CDR1 is MNHNS and CDR2 SASEGT. DNA for the CDR3: TGTGCCAGCAGTGACCCACAGGGAAAACTGTTTTTT. Protein sequence: CASSDPQGKLFF.

This clone has a single count. This chain joins TRBV28 and TRBJ1-5; D may be TRBD1 (6 bases). The germline V and J ends were trimmed by 3 bases and 5 bases, with 8 bases remaining between them. Germline V gives CDR1 MDHEN, CDR2 SYDVKM. The CDR3 is made up of 13 amino acids. CDR3 nucleotides: TGTGCCAGCAGTTTCGACAGGCATCAGCCCCAGCATTTT. It translates to CASSFDRHQPQHF.

The chain uses TRBV5-1 and TRBJ1-1; TRBD1 aligns across 8 bases. The CDR3 totals 15 residues. With V trimmed by 4 bases and J by 0 bases, 5 bases remained unmatched. Germline lookup yields CDR1 SGHRS and CDR2 YFSETQ. The CDR3 loop is CASSDGTGLNTEAFF. The DNA of the CDR3 is TGCGCCAGCAGCGACGGGACAGGACTGAACACTGAAGCTTTCTTT.

In this sample, this clone turned up a few times. The genes are TRBV29-1 and TRBJ2-7, with 8 bases that match TRBD2. Germline-derived CDR1 and CDR2 are SQVTM and ANQGSEA. V lost 0 bases and J lost 1; bases outside the gene matches: 5. The CDR3 has 15 amino acids. CDR3 residues: CSVEEERGISYEQYF. CDR3 bases: TGCAGCGTTGAAGAAGAGCGGGGGATTTCCTACGAGCAGTACTTC.

The CDR3 sequence: CASSLGGLDNEQFF. CDR3 coding DNA: TGTGCCAGCAGCTTGGGGGGTCTGGACAATGAGCAGTTCTTC. This chain links TRBV5-6 with TRBJ2-1; D unclear. This CDR3 is 14 amino acids long. V shed 0 bases and J shed 5 bases, with 9 bases lying between them. The germline CDR1 and CDR2 sequences are SGHDT and YYEEEE.

V and J are TRBV10-3 and TRBJ2-5; the D is unclear. The V gene's germline CDR1 is ENHRY and CDR2 SYGVKD. This CDR3 contains 14 residues. Deletions cut 8 bases from V and 1 base from J, with 14 bases between. The CDR3 DNA reads as TGTGCCATCGCCAGAGGTGACTCCCAAGAGACCCAGTACTTC. It is translated as CAIARGDSQETQYF.

The V and J genes are TRBV12-5 and TRBJ2-7; 8 positions agree with TRBD1. V lost 5 bases to trimming and J lost 4 bases; unmatched junction nucleotides: 7. The CDR3 consists of 14 residues. Germline CDR1 and CDR2: LGHNT and FRNRAP. The CDR3 nucleotides are TGTGCTAGTGGTCCCGAGACAGGGGTGTACGAGCAGTACTTC. Residues: CASGPETGVYEQYF.

The chain employs TRBV5-6 and TRBJ1-2; D ambiguous. This CDR3 is 14 amino acids long. CDR1 and CDR2 from the germline V gene are SGHDT and YYEEEE. V gave up 4 bases and J gave up 4 bases, with 14 bases separating them. The CDR3 spells CASSPAGRVYGYTF. DNA for the CDR3: TGTGCCAGCAGCCCTGCGGGCAGAGTCTATGGCTACACCTTC. The full variable domain, rest sourced from reference TRBV5-6 and TRBJ1-2, is DAGVTQSPTHLIKTRGQQVTLRCSPKSGHDTVSWYQQALGQGPQFIFQYYEEEERQRGNFPDRFSGHQFPNYSSELNVNALLLGDSALYLCASSPAGRVYGYTFGSGTRLTVV.

This clone was counted a single time. The rearrangement links TRBV28 to TRBJ1-4; 7 nucleotides align to TRBD1. V shed 7 bases and J 7 bases; nucleotides not matched to a gene: 15. Germline-derived CDR1 and CDR2 are MDHEN and SYDVKM. The CDR3 contains 16 residues. In nucleotides, the CDR3 is TGTGCCAGCACCTTCCCCAGGGGGGACAGAGGTGAAAAACTGTTTTTT. Residues: CASTFPRGDRGEKLFF.

This clone showed up just a few times. The genes are TRBV7-2 and TRBJ1-6, with no clear D. There are 14 residues in the CDR3. Trimming removed 3 bases from V and 6 bases from J, with 9 bases in between. Germline lookup yields CDR1 SGHTA and CDR2 FQGNSA. DNA of the CDR3: TGTGCCAGCAGCTTGTACAGATCTAATTCACCCCTCCACTTT. It yields the protein CASSLYRSNSPLHF.

The V call is TRBV7-3, the J call TRBJ2-1; 8 bases map to TRBD2. The ends lost 1 base at V and 5 bases at J; junction bases unmatched: 7. The CDR3 runs 16 residues. CDR1 is SGHTA and CDR2 is FQGTGA in the germline V gene. The CDR3 sequence is CASSLKSGGTNNEQFF. CDR3 DNA: TGTGCCAGCAGCTTAAAATCGGGGGGGACGAACAATGAGCAGTTCTTC.

In the case of this clone: Other DNA sequences in this sample translate to the same CDR3. V and J are TRBV19 and TRBJ1-6; the D is unclear. The V gene lost 1 base and the J gene lost 8 bases, with 6 bases spanning the gap. The CDR3 runs 13 residues. CDR1 and CDR2 from the germline V gene are LNHDA and SQIVND (reference sequence). For the CDR3, the DNA is TGTGCCAGTAGTATAGGGGGTGATTCACCCCTCCACTTT. Encoded protein: CASSIGGDSPLHF.

V gene TRBV12-3 or TRBV12-4 combines with J gene TRBJ1-5, with D hard to call. The germline V and J ends were trimmed by 7 bases and 2 bases, with 9 bases remaining between them. CDR3 length equals 13 residues. The CDR3 bases are TGTGCCAGCACTCAGGAGGGCAATCAGCCCCAGCATTTT. Its protein is CASTQEGNQPQHF.

V and J are TRBV7-9 and TRBJ1-6; D is ambiguous. Deletions cut 3 bases from V and 8 bases from J, with 11 bases between. Germline V CDR1 and CDR2: SEHNR, FQNEAQ (reference sequence). CDR3 length: 14 residues. The CDR3 protein is CASSLEGGYSPLHF. The CDR3 DNA sequence: TGTGCCAGCAGCTTGGAGGGTGGGTATTCACCCCTCCACTTT.

The V call is TRBV3-1 (or the pseudogene TRBV3-2), the J call TRBJ1-6, with 9 nucleotides matching TRBD1. There are 15 residues in the CDR3. Germline assignment: CDR1 LGHDT and CDR2 YNNKEL (reference sequence). V lost 2 bases and J lost 7; bases outside the gene matches: 3. The CDR3 spells CASSQTTGGNSPLHF. The CDR3 DNA is TGTGCCAGCAGCCAAACCACAGGGGGCAATTCACCCCTCCACTTT.

The count of this clone is one. The chain links TRBV19 to TRBJ1-2; D unresolved. This CDR3 spans 15 amino acids. Trimming took 1 base from V and 0 from J, leaving 9 bases between them. CDR1 LNHDA and CDR2 SQIVND come from the germline V gene (reference sequence). CDR3 region: CASSIGAGANYGYTF. CDR3 sequence (DNA): TGTGCCAGTAGTATAGGGGCAGGAGCTAACTATGGCTACACCTTC. The full variable domain, completed using reference TRBV19 and TRBJ1-2, is DGGITQSPKYLFRKEGQNVTLSCEQNLNHDAMYWYRQDPGQGLRLIYYSQIVNDFQKGDIAEGYSVSREKKESFPLTVTSAQKNPTAFYLCASSIGAGANYGYTFGSGTRLTVV.

The V call is TRBV19, the J call TRBJ2-7; TRBD1 aligns across 10 bases. CDR3 length equals 15 residues. Germline V CDR1 and CDR2: LNHDA, SQIVND (reference sequence). J gave up 3 bases and V 6 bases, and 8 bases lay outside the gene matches. CDR3 coding DNA: TGTGCCAGTAGCACCCAGGGGACAGGGGACTACGAGCAGTACTTC. Its translation: CASSTQGTGDYEQYF.

V gene TRBV6-5 combines with J gene TRBJ1-6, with no clear D. CDR1 MNHEY and CDR2 SVGAGI come from the germline V gene. This CDR3 is 13 amino acids long. V lost 6 bases to trimming and J lost 8 bases, with 11 bases between them. The CDR3, as DNA: TGTGCCAGCAGCCGCGATGGGCATTCACCCCTCCACTTT. Amino acid sequence: CASSRDGHSPLHF.

V gene TRBV7-2 combines with J gene TRBJ1-1; a weak D match, TRBD1 (6 bases). CDR3 size: 15 residues. V was clipped by 6 bases and J by 5 bases, with 19 bases between them. Germline CDR1 reads SGHTA; CDR2 reads FQGNSA. In DNA form, the CDR3 reads TGTGCCAGCAGACAGGAACAGGGTATCAATACTGAAGCTTTCTTT. Protein product: CASRQEQGINTEAFF. Full variable domain (remainder filled in from reference TRBV7-2 and TRBJ1-1): GAGVSQSPSNKVTEKGKDVELRCDPISGHTALYWYRQSLGQGLEFLIYFQGNSAPDKSGLPSDRFSAERTGGSVSTLTIQRTQQEDSAVYLCASRQEQGINTEAFFGQGTRLTVV.

This chain uses TRBV19 with TRBJ1-5; TRBD1 matches at 7 bases. The V segment lost 4 bases and the J segment 4 bases; nucleotides outside the gene matches: 4. CDR1 and CDR2 (germline): LNHDA, SQIVND (reference sequence). The CDR3 spans 14 residues. The CDR3 loop is CASSRQGLNQPQHF. The CDR3 DNA is TGTGCCAGTAGTAGACAGGGACTGAATCAGCCCCAGCATTTT.

This clone was found once. The genes are TRBV6-2 or TRBV6-3 and TRBJ2-1; 9 positions match TRBD2. The CDR3 totals 18 residues. Germline V gives CDR1 MNHEY, CDR2 SVGEGT. Trimming took 2 bases from V and 4 from J; bases not matched to a gene: 12. Here the CDR3 reads CASSYNRLAGVQYNEQFF. In DNA form, the CDR3 reads TGTGCCAGCAGTTACAATAGATTAGCGGGGGTCCAATACAATGAGCAGTTCTTC.

The chain uses TRBV27 and TRBJ2-1; TRBD2 aligns across 15 bases. The trim removed 4 bases at V and 9 bases at J, leaving 7 bases unmatched. The CDR3 totals 16 residues. Germline CDR1 is MNHEY and CDR2 is SMNVEV (reference sequence). In DNA form, the CDR3 reads TGTGCCAGCAGTTCACGGACTAGCGGGAGGGCGGCTGAGCAGTTCTTC. Protein: CASSSRTSGRAAEQFF.